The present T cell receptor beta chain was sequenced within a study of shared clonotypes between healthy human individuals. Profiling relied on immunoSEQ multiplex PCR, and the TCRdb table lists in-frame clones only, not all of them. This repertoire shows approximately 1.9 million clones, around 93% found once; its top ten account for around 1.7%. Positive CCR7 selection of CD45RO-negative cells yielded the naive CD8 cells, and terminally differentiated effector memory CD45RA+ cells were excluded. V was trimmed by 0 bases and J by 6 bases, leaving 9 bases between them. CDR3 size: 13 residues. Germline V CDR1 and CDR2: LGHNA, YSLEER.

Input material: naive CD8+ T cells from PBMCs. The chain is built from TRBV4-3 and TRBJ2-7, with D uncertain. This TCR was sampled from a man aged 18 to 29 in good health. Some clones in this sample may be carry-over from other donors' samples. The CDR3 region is CASSQDFGGEQYF. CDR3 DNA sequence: TGCGCCAGCAGCCAAGATTTCGGCGGCGAGCAGTACTTC.